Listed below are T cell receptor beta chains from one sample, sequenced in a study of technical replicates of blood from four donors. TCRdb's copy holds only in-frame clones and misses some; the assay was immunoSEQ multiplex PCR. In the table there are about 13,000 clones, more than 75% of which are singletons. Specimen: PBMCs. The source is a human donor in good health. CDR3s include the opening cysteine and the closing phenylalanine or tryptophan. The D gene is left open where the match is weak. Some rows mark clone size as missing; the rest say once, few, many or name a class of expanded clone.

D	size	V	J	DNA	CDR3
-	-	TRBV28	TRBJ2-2	TGTGCCAGCAGTCGCGGGGCTAGCAACACCGGGGAGCTGTTTTTT	CASSRGASNTGELFF
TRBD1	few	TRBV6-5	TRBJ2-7	TGTGCCAGCAGTTACTCGACCGGGACAGGGACTGACGAGCAGTACTTC	CASSYSTGTGTDEQYF
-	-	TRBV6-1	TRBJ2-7	TGTGCCAGCAGTGAAGAGACAGCCCTGATATACACCTACGAGCAGTACTTC	CASSEETALIYTYEQYF
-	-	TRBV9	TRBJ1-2	TGTGCCAGCAGGGAGGATCTTAACTATGGCTACACCTTC	CASREDLNYGYTF
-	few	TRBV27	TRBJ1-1	TGTGCCAGCAGTCAAAGATGGGACTCGGAAGCTTTCTTT	CASSQRWDSEAFF
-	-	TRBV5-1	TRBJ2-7	TGCGCCAGCAGCTTGGATAGGGAGGACTACGAGCAGTACTTC	CASSLDREDYEQYF
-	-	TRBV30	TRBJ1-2	TGTGCCTGGGCGGGACTCTATGGCTACACCTTC	CAWAGLYGYTF
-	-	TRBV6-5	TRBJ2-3	TGTGCCAGCAGACACACAGATACGCAGTATTTT	CASRHTDTQYF
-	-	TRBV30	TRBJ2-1	TGTGCCTGGAGCGCCGATAGCAATGAGCAGTTCTTC	CAWSADSNEQFF
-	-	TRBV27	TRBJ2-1	TGTGCCAGCAGTTTATTGGGTAGGGACAGGGTACTAGCGGGACGCTACAATGAGCAGTTCTTC	CASSLLGRDRVLAGRYNEQFF
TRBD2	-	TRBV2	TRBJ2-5	TGTGCCAGCAGGGATAGCGGGCAAGAGACCCAGTACTTC	CASRDSGQETQYF
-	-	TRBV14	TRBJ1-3	TGTGCCAGCAGCCAAGTTCAGGGCAGAAACACCATATATTTT	CASSQVQGRNTIYF
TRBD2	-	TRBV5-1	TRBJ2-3	TGCGCCAGCAGCTTAGCGGGAGGCACAGATACGCAGTATTTT	CASSLAGGTDTQYF
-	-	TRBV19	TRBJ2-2	TGTGCCAGTATCCCGGGCGGGATCCTTAACACCGGGGAGCTGTTTTTT	CASIPGGILNTGELFF
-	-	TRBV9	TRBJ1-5	TGTGCCTCTCGGCCCAGGCGGGGGGATGACAATCAGCCCCAGCATTTT	CASRPRRGDDNQPQHF
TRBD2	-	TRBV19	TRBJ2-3	TGTGCCAGTAACAAAGCGGGAGTCAGGGATACGCAGTATTTT	CASNKAGVRDTQYF
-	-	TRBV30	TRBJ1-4	TGTGCCTGGTCCGAGGGGGTTATCGTCGGAAAACTGTTTTTT	CAWSEGVIVGKLFF
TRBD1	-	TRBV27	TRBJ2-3	TGTGCCAGCAGTTTCTCCGGGACAGTCGATACGCAGTATTTT	CASSFSGTVDTQYF
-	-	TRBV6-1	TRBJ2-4	TGTGCCAGCAGTGAATTAGCCCAGGGGCAGGGCCCTAGACACATTCAGTACTTC	CASSELAQGQGPRHIQYF
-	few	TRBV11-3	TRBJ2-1	TGTGCCAGCAGCGACCCCCTCGACAGCAATGAGCAGTTCTTC	CASSDPLDSNEQFF
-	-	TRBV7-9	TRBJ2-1	TGTGCCAGCAGCTTAGTAGGACAGTACAATGAGCAGTTCTTC	CASSLVGQYNEQFF
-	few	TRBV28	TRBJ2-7	TGTGCCAGCAGTCCGGTTGTGCCCTACGAGCAGTACTTC	CASSPVVPYEQYF
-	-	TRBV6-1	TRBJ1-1	TGTGCCAGCAGTGAAGGGGAGGGATGGGAAAAAAACACTGAAGCTTTCTTT	CASSEGEGWEKNTEAFF
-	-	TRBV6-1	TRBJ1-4	TGTGCCAGCAGTGAACGGGTAGTTGCAACTAATGAAAAACTGTTTTTT	CASSERVVATNEKLFF
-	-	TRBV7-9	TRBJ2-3	TGTGCCAGCAGCCCGAGCGGACCAGATACGCAGTATTTT	CASSPSGPDTQYF
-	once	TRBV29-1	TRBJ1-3	TGCAGCGTTGGGGCAGATAGCTCTGGAAACACCATATATTTT	CSVGADSSGNTIYF
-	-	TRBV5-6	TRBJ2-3	TGTGCCAGCAGCATTTACAGGGTTCCTAGCACAGATACGCAGTATTTT	CASSIYRVPSTDTQYF
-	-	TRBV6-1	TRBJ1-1	TGTGCCAGCAGTGAAGCGCCGGGATCCAACACTGAAGCTTTCTTT	CASSEAPGSNTEAFF